This record concerns one TCR beta chain sequence. This entry belongs to a study of blood T cell repertoires in COVID-19. Overall study: Sites in the United States, Italy and Spain provided acute and convalescent COVID-19 samples.

V lost 8 bases to trimming and J lost 5 bases; unmatched junction nucleotides: 5. CDR1 MNHEY and CDR2 SVGAGI come from the germline V gene. The CDR3 sequence is 14 residues long. Assay used: immunoSEQ multiplex PCR; TCRdb lists only in-frame clones, some missing. The sample lists tens of thousands of clones; over 70% were seen once. This clonotype was sampled from a man in his 70s who had recovered from COVID-19. The gene calls are TRBV6-5 and TRBJ1-4, with TRBD1 matching 10 bases. Sequenced sample: peripheral blood. CDR3 residues: CASGTGERNEKLFF. The CDR3, as DNA: TGTGCCAGCGGGACAGGGGAACGGAATGAAAAACTGTTTTTT.